The present entry profiles one T cell receptor (beta chain) with its context. The antigen is unknown. Sequencing was performed with immunoSEQ multiplex PCR; in TCRdb, only in-frame clones are kept and a portion is missing. The repertoire holds about 2,600 clones, with roughly 89% as singletons. The data originate from a study of brain metastases from non-small cell lung cancer. The study's findings and limits: Expanded T-cell clones appeared in approximately 64% of brain metastases over primaries. Metastases had sparse T cells but largely shared repertoires with primaries.

Germline V CDR1 and CDR2: SGHRS, YFSETQ. This CDR3 region has 16 residues. Trimming pared 0 bases from V and 6 bases from J, leaving 16 bases between. The sample comprised primary lung tumor tissue. The clonotype originates from a donor aged 40 or over with non-small cell lung cancer. This sequence joins TRBV5-1 and TRBJ2-1; D tentatively reads TRBD1 or TRBD2 (6 bases each). The CDR3 region has the DNA TGCGCCAGCAGCTTGGCCGGAGGGGGTATGCTCAATGAGCAGTTCTTC. Translation gives CASSLAGGGMLNEQFF.